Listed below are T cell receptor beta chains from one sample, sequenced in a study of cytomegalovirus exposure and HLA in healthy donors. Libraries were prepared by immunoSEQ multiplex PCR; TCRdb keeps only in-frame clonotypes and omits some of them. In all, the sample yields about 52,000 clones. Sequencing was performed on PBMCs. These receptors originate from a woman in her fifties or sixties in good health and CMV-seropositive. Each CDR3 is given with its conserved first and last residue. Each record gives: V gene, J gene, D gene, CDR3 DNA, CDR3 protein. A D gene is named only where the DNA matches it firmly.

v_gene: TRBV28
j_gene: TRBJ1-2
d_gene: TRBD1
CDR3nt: TGTGCCAGCCTCTCCCCGGGACAGGATCCATATGGCTACACCTTC
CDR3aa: CASLSPGQDPYGYTF

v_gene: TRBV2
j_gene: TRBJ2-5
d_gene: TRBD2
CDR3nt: TGTGCCAGCAGGTTGAGGACTAGCGCAGAGACCCAGTACTTC
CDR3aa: CASRLRTSAETQYF

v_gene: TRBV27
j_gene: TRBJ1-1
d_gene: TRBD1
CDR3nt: TGTGCCAGCAGTTTACCGGACAGGGGTGAAGCTTTCTTT
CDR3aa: CASSLPDRGEAFF

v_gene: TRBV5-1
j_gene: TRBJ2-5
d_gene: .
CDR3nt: TGCGCCAGTAGCTTGGGGTGGGGCGGTCAAGAGACCCAGTACTTC
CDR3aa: CASSLGWGGQETQYF

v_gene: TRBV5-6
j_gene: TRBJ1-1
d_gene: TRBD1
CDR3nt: TGTGCCAGCAGGAAGACAGGGGCCACTGAAGATTTCTTT
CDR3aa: CASRKTGATEDFF

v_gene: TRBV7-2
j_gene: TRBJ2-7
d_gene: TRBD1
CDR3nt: TGTGCCAGCAGCGCGATCGGACAGGGGATTGGCGAGCAGTACTTC
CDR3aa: CASSAIGQGIGEQYF

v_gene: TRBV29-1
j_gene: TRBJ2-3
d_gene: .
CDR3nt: TGCAGCACAAAACAGGGTGTGGCAGATACGCAGTATTTT
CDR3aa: CSTKQGVADTQYF

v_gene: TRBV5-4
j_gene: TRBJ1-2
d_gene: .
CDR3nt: TGTGCCAGCAGCTTGGAGGCTGGGCACTATGGCTACACCTTC
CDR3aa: CASSLEAGHYGYTF

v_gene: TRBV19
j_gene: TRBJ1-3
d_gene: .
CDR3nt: TGTGCCAGTAACCCCGGGAGATCTGGAAACACCATATATTTT
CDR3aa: CASNPGRSGNTIYF

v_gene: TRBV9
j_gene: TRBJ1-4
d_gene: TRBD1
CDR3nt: TGTGCCAGCAGCCCGCTAGTACAGGGGAGGGAAAAACTGTTTTTT
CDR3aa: CASSPLVQGREKLFF

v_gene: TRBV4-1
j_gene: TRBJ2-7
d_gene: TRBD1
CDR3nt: TGCGCCAGCAGCCCCTTCGACAGGGGAGCCTACGAGCAGTACTTC
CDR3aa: CASSPFDRGAYEQYF

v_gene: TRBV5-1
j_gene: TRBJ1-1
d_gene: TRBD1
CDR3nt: TGCGCCAGCAGCTTGGCCTTGGACAGGACGAACACTGAAGCTTTCTTT
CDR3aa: CASSLALDRTNTEAFF

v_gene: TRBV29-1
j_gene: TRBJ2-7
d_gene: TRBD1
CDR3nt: TGCAGCACTCGGACAGGGGGCTACGAGCAGTACTTC
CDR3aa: CSTRTGGYEQYF

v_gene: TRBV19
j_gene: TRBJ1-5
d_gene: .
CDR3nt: TGTGCCAGTAGTCCCGCCGGGGGTAGGGGCAATCAGCACCAGCATTTT
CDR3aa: CASSPAGGRGNQHQHF

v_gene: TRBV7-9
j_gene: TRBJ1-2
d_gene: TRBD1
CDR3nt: TGTGCCAGCAGCTTAGCGGGACAGATAAACTATGGCTACACCTTC
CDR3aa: CASSLAGQINYGYTF

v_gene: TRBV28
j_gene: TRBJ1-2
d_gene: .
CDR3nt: TGTGCCAGCAGTTTAGGCAGAAACTATGGCTACACCTTC
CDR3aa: CASSLGRNYGYTF

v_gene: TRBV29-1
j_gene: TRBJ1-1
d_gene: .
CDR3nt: TGCAGCGTCCGGAACACTGAAGCTTTCTTT
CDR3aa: CSVRNTEAFF

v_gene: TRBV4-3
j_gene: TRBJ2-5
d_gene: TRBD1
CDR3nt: TGCGCCAGCAGCCAGGACAGGGGGCTCGGGGAGACCCAGTACTTC
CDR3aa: CASSQDRGLGETQYF

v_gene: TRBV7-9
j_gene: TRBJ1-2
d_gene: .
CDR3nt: TGTGCCAGCAGCACGGAAGGGGCGACATTAACCCGGTATGGCTACACCTTC
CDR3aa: CASSTEGATLTRYGYTF

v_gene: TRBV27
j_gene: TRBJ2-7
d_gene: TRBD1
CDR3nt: TGTGCCAGCGGATGGTACGGGACAGATGGTTACGAGCAGTACTTC
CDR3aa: CASGWYGTDGYEQYF

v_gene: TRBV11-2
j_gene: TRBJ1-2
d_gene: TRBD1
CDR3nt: TGTGCCAGCAGCTCACCGGGACAGGGGAACTATGGCTACACCTTC
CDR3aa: CASSSPGQGNYGYTF

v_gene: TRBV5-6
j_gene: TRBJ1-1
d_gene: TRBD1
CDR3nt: TGTGCCAGCAGCTTGGGACAGGGGATAATGAACACTGAAGCTTTCTTT
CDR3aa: CASSLGQGIMNTEAFF

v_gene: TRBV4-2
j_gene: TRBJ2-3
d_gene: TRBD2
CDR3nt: TGTGCCAGCAGCCAAGATCCAATGGGACTAGCTAGAATGTATTTT
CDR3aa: CASSQDPMGLARMYF

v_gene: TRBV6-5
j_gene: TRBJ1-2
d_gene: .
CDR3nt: TGTGCCAGCAGTTACTGGGGCAGGGGTAACGATGGCTACACCTTC
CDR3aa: CASSYWGRGNDGYTF

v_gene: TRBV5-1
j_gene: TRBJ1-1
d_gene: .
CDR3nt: TGCGCCACCACTAACGACGGGAACACTGAAGCTTTCTTT
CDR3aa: CATTNDGNTEAFF

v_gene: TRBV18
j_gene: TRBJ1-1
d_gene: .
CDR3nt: TGTGCCAGCTCACTTGCAGGCACGAACACTGAAGCTTTCTTT
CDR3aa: CASSLAGTNTEAFF

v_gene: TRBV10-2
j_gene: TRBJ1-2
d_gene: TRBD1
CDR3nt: TGCGCCAGCAGCTCCTGGACAGGGATTAACTATGGCTACACCTTC
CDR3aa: CASSSWTGINYGYTF

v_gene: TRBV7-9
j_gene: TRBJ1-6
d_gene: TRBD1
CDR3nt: TGTGCCAGCAGCACGCAGGACAGGGGCTATAATTCACCCCTCCACTTT
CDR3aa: CASSTQDRGYNSPLHF

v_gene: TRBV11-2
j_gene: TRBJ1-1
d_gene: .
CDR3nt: TGTGCCAGCAGCGAACCCCGAGCGGGGCTGAACACTGAAGCTTTCTTT
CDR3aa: CASSEPRAGLNTEAFF

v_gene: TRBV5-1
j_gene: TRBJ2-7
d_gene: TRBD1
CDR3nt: TGCGCCAGCAGCAGCACCGGGACAGGGGCCTCCTACGAGCAGTACTTC
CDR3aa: CASSSTGTGASYEQYF

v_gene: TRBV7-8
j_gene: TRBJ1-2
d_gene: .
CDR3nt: TGTGCCAGCAGCCCCTCGAACTACTATGGCTACACCTTC
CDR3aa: CASSPSNYYGYTF

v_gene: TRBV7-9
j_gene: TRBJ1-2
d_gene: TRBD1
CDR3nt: TGTGCCAGCAGCCCGCCGACAGGGGTCCATGGCTACACCTTC
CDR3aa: CASSPPTGVHGYTF

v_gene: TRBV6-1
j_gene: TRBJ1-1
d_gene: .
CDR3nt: TGTGCCAGCACCTTAAGGGAAGGAGGAGCTTTCTTT
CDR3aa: CASTLREGGAFF

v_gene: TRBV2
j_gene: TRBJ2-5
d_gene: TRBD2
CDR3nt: TGTGCCAGCAACGGCGGGGGGCCGTTAGGGGAGACCCAGTACTTC
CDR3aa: CASNGGGPLGETQYF

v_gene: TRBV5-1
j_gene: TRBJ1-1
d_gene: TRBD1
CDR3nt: TGCGCCAGCAGCTTACAGGGGGCGAGAACTGAAGCTTTCTTT
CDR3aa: CASSLQGARTEAFF

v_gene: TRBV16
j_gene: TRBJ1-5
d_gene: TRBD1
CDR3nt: TGTGCCAGCAGCCAATCGAAGCCAGGGGGCGGTCAGCCCCAGCATTTT
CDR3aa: CASSQSKPGGGQPQHF

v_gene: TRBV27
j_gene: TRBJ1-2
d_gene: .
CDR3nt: TGTGCCAGCAGTTTCCGTCCCCCAGGCGCGGGGGCTACGAGGTATGGCTACACCTTC
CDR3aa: CASSFRPPGAGATRYGYTF

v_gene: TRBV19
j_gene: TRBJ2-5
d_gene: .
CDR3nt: TGTGCCAGTAGTATAGTTGAAGGGGGTCGAGAGACCCAGTACTTC
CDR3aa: CASSIVEGGRETQYF

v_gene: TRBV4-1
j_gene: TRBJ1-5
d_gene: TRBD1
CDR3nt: TGCGCCAGCAGCCAAGTATGGCGGGACAGTGCCTATCAGCCCCAGCATTTT
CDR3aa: CASSQVWRDSAYQPQHF

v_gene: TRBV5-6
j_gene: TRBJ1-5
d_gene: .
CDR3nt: TGTGCCAGCAGCACAGGACAGAACAATCAGCCCCAGCATTTT
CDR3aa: CASSTGQNNQPQHF

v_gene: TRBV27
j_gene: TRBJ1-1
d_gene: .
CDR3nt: TGTGCCAGCAGTAAAGTAGATTTTGCTGAAGCTTTCTTT
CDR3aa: CASSKVDFAEAFF

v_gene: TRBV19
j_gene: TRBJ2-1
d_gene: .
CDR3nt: TGTGCCAGTAGTAAGCGGGACAATGAGCAGTTCTTC
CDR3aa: CASSKRDNEQFF

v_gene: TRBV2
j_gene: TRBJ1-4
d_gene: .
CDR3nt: TGTGCCAGCAGGTCGGGGGTGGGTGAAAAACTGTTTTTT
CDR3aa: CASRSGVGEKLFF

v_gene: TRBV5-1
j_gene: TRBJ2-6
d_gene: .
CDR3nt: TGCGCCAGCAGCCATAAAACGACAGCCTCTGGGGCCAACGTCCTGACTTTC
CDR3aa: CASSHKTTASGANVLTF

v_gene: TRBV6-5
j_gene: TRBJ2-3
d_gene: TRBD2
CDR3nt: TGTGCCAGCACAGGACTAGCGGGGAGCACAGATACGCAGTATTTT
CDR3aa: CASTGLAGSTDTQYF

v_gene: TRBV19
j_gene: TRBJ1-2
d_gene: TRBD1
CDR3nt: TGTGCCAGTAGTGTCGGGACAGGGGGCGCGTCCGGCTACACCTTC
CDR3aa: CASSVGTGGASGYTF

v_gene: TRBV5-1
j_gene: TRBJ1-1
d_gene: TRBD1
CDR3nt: TGCGCCAGCAGCCCCCGGACAGGGTTGAACACTGAAGCTTTCTTT
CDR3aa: CASSPRTGLNTEAFF

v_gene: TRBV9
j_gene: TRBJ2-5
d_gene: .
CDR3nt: TGTGCCAGCAGCACTCCGACTCTCGCGGGCCAAGAGACCCAGTACTTC
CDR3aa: CASSTPTLAGQETQYF

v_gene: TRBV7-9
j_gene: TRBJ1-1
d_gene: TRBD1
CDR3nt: TGTGCCAGCAGGTCCGACAGGGCCCTAAGGGATCCTGAAGCTTTCTTT
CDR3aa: CASRSDRALRDPEAFF

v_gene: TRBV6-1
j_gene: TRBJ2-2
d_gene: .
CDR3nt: TGTGCCAGCAGTGATGACTTGAACACCGGGGAGCTGTTTTTT
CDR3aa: CASSDDLNTGELFF

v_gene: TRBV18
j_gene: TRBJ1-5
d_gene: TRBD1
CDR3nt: TGTGCCAGCTCGCTAGACAGGGAAGCCCGGCAGCCCCAGCATTTT
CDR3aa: CASSLDREARQPQHF

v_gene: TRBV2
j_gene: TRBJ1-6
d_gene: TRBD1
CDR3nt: TGTGCCAGCCAGGGACAGACTAATTCACCCCTACACTTT
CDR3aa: CASQGQTNSPLHF